This T cell receptor (beta chain) stems from a study of technical replicates of blood from a handful of donors. The junction had 14 bases not matched to a gene; V was cut back by 5 bases and J by 5 bases. Germline values: CDR1 SGHVS, CDR2 FNYEAQ. This CDR3 is 16 amino acids long. The table came from immunoSEQ multiplex PCR; TCRdb's copy has only in-frame clones and leaves some out. The table has under 90,000 clones, 93% seen once. The sequenced sample consisted of T cells isolated from PBMCs. The sequence was collected from a human donor in good health. The V and J genes are TRBV7-6 and TRBJ1-1; 7 bases are a match to TRBD1. The chain's CDR3 is CASSPVEGALVTEAFF. CDR3 DNA sequence: TGTGCCAGCAGCCCCGTGGAGGGGGCGTTGGTGACTGAAGCTTTCTTT.